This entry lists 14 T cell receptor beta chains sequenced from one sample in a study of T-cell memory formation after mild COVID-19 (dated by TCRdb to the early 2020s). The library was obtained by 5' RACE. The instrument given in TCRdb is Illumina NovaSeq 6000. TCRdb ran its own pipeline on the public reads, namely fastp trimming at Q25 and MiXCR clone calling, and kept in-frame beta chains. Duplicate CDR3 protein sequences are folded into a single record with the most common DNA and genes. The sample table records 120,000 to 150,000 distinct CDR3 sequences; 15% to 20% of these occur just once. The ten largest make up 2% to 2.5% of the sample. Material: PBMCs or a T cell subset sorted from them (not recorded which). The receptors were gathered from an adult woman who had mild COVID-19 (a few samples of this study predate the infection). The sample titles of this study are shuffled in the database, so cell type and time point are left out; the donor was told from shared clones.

In DNA form, the CDR3 reads TGTGCCACCAGTACAGGGGCGGGGGGAACTTTCTTT. Amino acids: CATSTGAGGTFF. The chain recombines TRBV24-1 with TRBJ1-1; 7 bases fit TRBD1. This CDR3 is 12 amino acids long. Germline V gene data show CDR1 as KGHDR and CDR2 as SFDVKD. Trimming cost V 6 bases and J 12 bases; bases outside gene matches: 9.

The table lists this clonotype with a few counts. CDR3 nucleotide sequence: TGTGCCAGCAGCGCTGTGGAGGGGTCGGGGTCACCCCTCCACTTT. Translated, it gives CASSAVEGSGSPLHF. The genes are TRBV7-6 and TRBJ1-6; possible D gene TRBD1, 5 bases. Germline V gives CDR1 SGHVS, CDR2 FNYEAQ. V was trimmed by 5 bases and J by 10 bases, leaving 18 bases between them. The CDR3 contains 15 residues.

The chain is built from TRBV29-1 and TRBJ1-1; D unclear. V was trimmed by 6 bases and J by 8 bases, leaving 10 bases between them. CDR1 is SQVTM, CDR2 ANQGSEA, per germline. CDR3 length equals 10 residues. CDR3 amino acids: CSVERQEAFF. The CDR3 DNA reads TGCAGCGTCGAACGGCAGGAAGCTTTCTTT.

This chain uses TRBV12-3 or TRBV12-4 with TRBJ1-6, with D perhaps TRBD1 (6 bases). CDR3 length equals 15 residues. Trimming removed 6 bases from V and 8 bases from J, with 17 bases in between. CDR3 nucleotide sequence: TGTGCCAGCAGCGACCGGGACACAGGCCATTCACCCCTCCACTTT. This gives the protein CASSDRDTGHSPLHF.

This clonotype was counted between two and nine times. The CDR3 nucleotides are TGCGCCAGCAGCTTGGGACCGGTCTATGGCTACACCTTC. Its translation: CASSLGPVYGYTF. The chain carries TRBV5-1 and TRBJ1-2; no clear D. Between the trimmed V and J ends, which lost 0 bases and 4 bases, there was a span of 7 bases. The CDR3 has 13 residues. CDR1 is SGHRS and CDR2 is YFSETQ in the germline V gene.

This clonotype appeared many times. This CDR3 is CASSPGQFNQPQHF. DNA for the CDR3: TGCGCCAGCAGCCCCGGGCAGTTCAATCAGCCCCAGCATTTT. The chain uses TRBV5-1 and TRBJ1-5; D not resolved. The V end was cut by 4 bases, the J end by 3 bases, with 11 bases between. The CDR3 runs 14 residues. CDR1 is SGHRS, CDR2 YFSETQ, per germline.

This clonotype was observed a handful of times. The CDR3 sequence: CASSLVGLDTGELFF. CDR3 coding DNA: TGTGCCAGCAGCTTGGTCGGGCTTGACACCGGGGAGCTGTTTTTT. This chain uses TRBV5-5 with TRBJ2-2, with D unclear. The CDR3 is 15 amino acids. Trimming left V 0 bases short and J 3 bases short, with 9 bases between. Germline CDR1 SGHKS, CDR2 YYEKEE (reference sequence). The whole variable domain, remainder taken from reference TRBV5-5 and TRBJ2-2, is DAGVTQSPTHLIKTRGQQVTLRCSPISGHKSVSWYQQVLGQGPQFIFQYYEKEERGRGNFPDRFSARQFPNYSSELNVNALLLGDSALYLCASSLVGLDTGELFFGEGSRLTVL.

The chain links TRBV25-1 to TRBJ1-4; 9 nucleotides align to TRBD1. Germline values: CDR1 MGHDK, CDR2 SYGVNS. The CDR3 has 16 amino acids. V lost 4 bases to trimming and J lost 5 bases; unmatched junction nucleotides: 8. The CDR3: CASSATGGIGNEKLFF. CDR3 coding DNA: TGTGCCAGCAGTGCCACAGGGGGCATTGGGAATGAAAAACTGTTTTTT.

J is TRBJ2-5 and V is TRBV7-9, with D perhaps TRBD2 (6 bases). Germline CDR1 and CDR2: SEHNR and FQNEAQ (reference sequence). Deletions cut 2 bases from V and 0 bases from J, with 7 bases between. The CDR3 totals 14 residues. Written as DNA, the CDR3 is TGTGCCAGCAGCTTAATAGCGGACCAAGAGACCCAGTACTTC. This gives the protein CASSLIADQETQYF.

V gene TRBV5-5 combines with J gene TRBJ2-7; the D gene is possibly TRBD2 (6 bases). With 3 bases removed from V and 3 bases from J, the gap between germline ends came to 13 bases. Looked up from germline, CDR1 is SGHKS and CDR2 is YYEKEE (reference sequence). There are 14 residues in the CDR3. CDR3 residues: CASSSGLLFYEQYF. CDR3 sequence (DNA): TGTGCCAGCAGCTCGGGACTGTTATTCTACGAGCAGTACTTC.

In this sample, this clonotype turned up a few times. The CDR3 region has the DNA TGCAGCGCTGGGACAGGGCTGAACACTGAAGCTTTCTTT. Encoded protein: CSAGTGLNTEAFF. The rearrangement joins TRBV29-1 to TRBJ1-1, with 9 bases identical to TRBD1. Germline-derived CDR1 and CDR2 are SQVTM and ANQGSEA. The CDR3 runs 13 residues. V was clipped by 7 bases and J by 0 bases; unmatched bases: 3.

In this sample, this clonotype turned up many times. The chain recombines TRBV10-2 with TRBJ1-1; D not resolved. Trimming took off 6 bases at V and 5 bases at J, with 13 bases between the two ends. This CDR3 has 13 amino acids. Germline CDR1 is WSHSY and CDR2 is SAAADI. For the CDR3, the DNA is TGCGCCAGCAGGTTCCCTCCTATGACTGAAGCTTTCTTT. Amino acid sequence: CASRFPPMTEAFF.

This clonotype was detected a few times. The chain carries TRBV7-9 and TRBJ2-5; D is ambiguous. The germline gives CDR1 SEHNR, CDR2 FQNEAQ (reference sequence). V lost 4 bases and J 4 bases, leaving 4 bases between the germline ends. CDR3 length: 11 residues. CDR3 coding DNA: TGTGCCAGCAGCTCCTTAGAGACCCAGTACTTC. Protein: CASSSLETQYF.

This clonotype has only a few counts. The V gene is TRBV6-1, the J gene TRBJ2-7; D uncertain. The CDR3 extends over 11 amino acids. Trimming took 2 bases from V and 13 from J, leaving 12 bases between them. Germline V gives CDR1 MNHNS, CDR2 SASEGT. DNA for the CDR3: TGTGCCAGCAGTGAACCCAGGCCCCTCTACTTC. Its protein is CASSEPRPLYF.